The 18 T cell receptor beta chains in this list originate from one sample, sequenced in a study of PD-1 blockade in classical Hodgkin lymphoma. Produced via immunoSEQ multiplex PCR; TCRdb's table is partial and in-frame only. The sample shows 21,000 or so clones, approximately 87% of them seen only once. Time point here: cycle 4 day 1 (C4D1), after less than seven weeks of nivolumab. Exposure to brentuximab vedotin varied, and each patient had relapsed following autologous stem cell transplantation. The sequencing used peripheral blood mononuclear cells (PBMCs), collected before the fourth cycle of nivolumab. The receptor source for this set is a human donor with classical Hodgkin lymphoma.

The chain is built from TRBV30 and TRBJ2-1, with unresolved D. This CDR3 is built from 13 residues. Germline V gene sequence: CDR1 GTSNPN, CDR2 SVGIG (reference sequence). The V gene lost 0 bases and the J gene lost 7 bases, with 10 bases spanning the gap. CDR3: CAWSVDRQNEQFF. The CDR3, as DNA: TGTGCCTGGAGTGTCGACCGCCAGAATGAGCAGTTCTTC.

V is TRBV11-2 and J is TRBJ2-7; a weak D match, TRBD2 (6 bases). The germline V gene has CDR1 SGHAT and CDR2 FQNNGV. This CDR3 contains 14 residues. Trimming took 4 bases from V and 3 from J, leaving 13 bases between them. The CDR3 nucleotides are TGTGCCAGCAGCTGGGCTCGGGGGAACTACGAGCAGTACTTC. It translates to CASSWARGNYEQYF.

The chain recombines TRBV4-1 with TRBJ2-3; 9 bases line up with TRBD1. V lost 3 bases, J lost 1 base, and 2 bases stayed unmatched. CDR3 length: 15 amino acids. CDR1 and CDR2 (germline): MGHRA, YSYEKL. CDR3 coding DNA: TGCGCCAGCAGCCAGACAGGGGGAGGCACAGATACGCAGTATTTT. It yields the protein CASSQTGGGTDTQYF.

This clone was picked up a small number of times. J is TRBJ2-7 and V is TRBV29-1; D could derive from TRBD1 or TRBD2 (6 bases each). There are 15 residues in the CDR3. Trimming stripped 0 bases from V and 3 bases from J, with 15 bases between. The germline gives CDR1 SQVTM, CDR2 ANQGSEA. The CDR3 DNA follows: TGCAGCGTTGAAGATCTACAGGGAGGTTTCTACGAGCAGTACTTC. This translates into CSVEDLQGGFYEQYF.

This chain connects TRBV6-4 to TRBJ2-5; 9 nucleotides align to TRBD1. Germline trimming cut 2 bases from V and 5 bases from J; bases unmatched to any gene: 6. Germline V lookup: CDR1 MRHNA, CDR2 SNTAGT. The CDR3 is made up of 15 amino acids. The CDR3 loop reads CASSDQDRGGETQYF. As DNA, the CDR3 is TGTGCCAGCAGTGACCAGGACAGGGGCGGGGAGACCCAGTACTTC.

This rearrangement joins TRBV10-2 to TRBJ1-5; D call uncertain. CDR3 length: 13 residues. The V gene lost 6 bases and the J gene lost 7 bases, with 13 bases spanning the gap. CDR1 and CDR2 from the germline V gene are WSHSY and SAAADI. CDR3 sequence: CASRRVSWQPQHF. The CDR3 bases are TGCGCCAGCAGGAGGGTCTCATGGCAGCCCCAGCATTTT.

This rearrangement joins TRBV19 to TRBJ1-1; 10 nucleotides agree with TRBD1. The V segment lost 6 bases and the J segment 5 bases; nucleotides outside the gene matches: 15. Germline V CDR1 and CDR2: LNHDA, SQIVND (reference sequence). This CDR3 contains 17 residues. The CDR3 sequence: CASRRTGGGSVRTEAFF. DNA for the CDR3: TGTGCCAGTAGGAGGACAGGGGGGGGTTCGGTGAGGACTGAAGCTTTCTTT.

The chain recombines TRBV7-9 with TRBJ2-2; TRBD2 might be the D (5 bases). CDR3 size: 15 residues. Looked up from germline, CDR1 is SEHNR and CDR2 is FQNEAQ (reference sequence). Trimming took 2 bases from V and 4 from J, leaving 11 bases between them. Here the CDR3 reads CASSLMSGLTGELFF. CDR3 coding DNA: TGTGCCAGCAGCTTAATGAGCGGACTCACCGGGGAGCTGTTTTTT. The entire variable domain, with the rest obtained from reference TRBV7-9 and TRBJ2-2, is as follows: DTGVSQNPRHKITKRGQNVTFRCDPISEHNRLYWYRQTLGQGPEFLTYFQNEAQLEKSRLLSDRFSAERPKGSFSTLEIQRTEQGDSAMYLCASSLMSGLTGELFFGEGSRLTVL.

This rearrangement joins TRBV19 to TRBJ2-1, with 11 bases identical to TRBD2. This CDR3 is built from 15 residues. Germline-derived CDR1 and CDR2 are LNHDA and SQIVND (reference sequence). Trimming took 4 bases from V and 5 from J; bases not matched to a gene: 4. CDR3 sequence reads: CASSKVAGGDNEQFF. The CDR3, as DNA: TGTGCCAGTAGTAAAGTAGCGGGAGGGGACAATGAGCAGTTCTTC.

The J gene is TRBJ1-1, the V gene TRBV18, with 12 bases aligning to TRBD1. The V and J ends lost 3 bases and 12 bases, in that order; junction bases with no gene match: 5. Germline CDR1 is KGHSH and CDR2 is LQKENI. The CDR3 is made up of 13 amino acids. The CDR3 sequence: CASSPGQGAGTFF. In DNA form, the CDR3 reads TGTGCCAGCTCACCGGGACAGGGGGCCGGGACTTTCTTT.

This rearrangement joins TRBV19 to TRBJ1-1; no firm D call. Germline CDR1 LNHDA, CDR2 SQIVND (reference sequence). CDR3 size: 13 residues. The ends were cut back, 5 bases at V and 1 base at J, with 8 bases in the middle. The CDR3 here is CASSLTENTEAFF. The CDR3, as DNA: TGTGCCAGTAGTTTAACAGAGAACACTGAAGCTTTCTTT.

This clone came up a few times. The rearrangement uses TRBV21-1 and TRBJ2-3; TRBD2 is the table's D call and was not checked against the DNA. TRBV21-1 is an annotated pseudogene. This CDR3 is 15 amino acids long. The CDR3 loop reads CASSKAAGGTDTQYF. In nucleotides, the CDR3 is TGTGCCAGCAGCAAAGCGGCGGGGGGCACAGATACGCAGTATTTT.

About this clone: Sequence at one end of the junction differs from germline and may be a read error. The V gene is TRBV25-1, the J gene TRBJ2-1, with D possibly TRBD1 on 7 matching bases. The CDR3 length is 14 residues. Germline V gives CDR1 MGHDK, CDR2 SYGVNS. The CDR3 sequence: CASRELEGADEQFF. For the CDR3, the DNA is TGTGCCAGCAGGGAATTGGAGGGGGCGGATGAGCAGTTCTTC.

The chain uses TRBV9 and TRBJ2-3, with D uncertain. Looked up from germline, CDR1 is SGDLS and CDR2 is YYNGEE. The CDR3 is 10 amino acids. V lost 0 bases to trimming and J lost 8 bases, with 1 base between them. The CDR3 reads CASSVVTQYF. As DNA, the CDR3 is TGTGCCAGCAGCGTAGTTACGCAGTATTTT. The full variable domain, its missing parts supplied by reference TRBV9 and TRBJ2-3, is DSGVTQTPKHLITATGQRVTLRCSPRSGDLSVYWYQQSLDQGLQFLIQYYNGEERAKGNILERFSAQQFPDLHSELNLSSLELGDSALYFCASSVVTQYFGPGTRLTVL.

This chain joins TRBV11-2 and TRBJ2-1; D gene uncertain. V dropped 0 bases and J dropped 3 bases, with 12 bases sitting between them. CDR1 is SGHAT and CDR2 is FQNNGV in the germline V gene. The CDR3 consists of 16 residues. The CDR3 nucleotides are TGTGCCAGCAGCTTAGATCCAACGCGGAGCTACAATGAGCAGTTCTTC. It translates to CASSLDPTRSYNEQFF.

The chain couples TRBV5-1 to TRBJ2-7; no reliable D call. CDR1 is SGHRS, CDR2 YFSETQ, per germline. CDR3 length: 16 amino acids. Trimming took off 4 bases at V and 0 bases at J, with 17 bases between the two ends. The CDR3 loop reads CASSTDFPMSSYEQYF. CDR3 DNA: TGCGCCAGCAGCACCGACTTCCCGATGAGCTCCTACGAGCAGTACTTC.

This chain links TRBV18 with TRBJ2-3; 7 nucleotides match TRBD1. The germline gives CDR1 KGHSH, CDR2 LQKENI. This CDR3 has 16 amino acids. Trimming removed 2 bases from V and 0 bases from J; junction bases left unmatched: 5. CDR3 loop: CASSPGGTESTDTQYF. The CDR3 region has the DNA TGTGCCAGCTCACCAGGTGGGACAGAAAGCACAGATACGCAGTATTTT.

The chain carries TRBV11-3 and TRBJ2-2; 10 bases line up with TRBD1. Per germline, CDR1 SGHNT and CDR2 YENEEA. CDR3 length: 16 residues. The junction had 3 bases not matched to a gene; V was cut back by 1 base and J by 4 bases. The CDR3 region is CASSLGGQGSTGELFF. The CDR3 bases are TGTGCCAGCAGCTTAGGGGGACAGGGGAGCACCGGGGAGCTGTTTTTT.